The source of this TCR beta chain is a study of blood T cell repertoires in COVID-19. Across the study: COVID-19 samples from acute and convalescent phases originated in the United States, Italy and Spain. PBMCs, B-cell-depleted T cells, or T cells provided the cDNA or gDNA that made up the material.

Cohorts were based on clinical histories the participants reported. Cohort 3 donors counted as recovered after two negative PCRs, clearance, or resolved symptoms. Measured with immunoSEQ multiplex PCR; TCRdb has only the in-frame clones, and not every one. This table holds some 370,000 clones, around 83% found once. Germline lookup yields CDR1 SGDLS and CDR2 YYNGEE. The CDR3 covers 18 residues. The J segment lost 3 bases and the V segment lost 0 bases, leaving 9 bases of the junction unmatched. What was sequenced was PBMCs or T cells enriched from blood (not recorded which). The genes are TRBV9 and TRBJ2-2; 9 bases align to TRBD1. This TCR was recovered from a woman between 45 and 60 years old who had recovered from COVID-19. DNA for the CDR3: TGTGCCAGCAGCGTAGAATTAACAGGGGGCACCGACACCGGGGAGCTGTTTTTT. Its protein is CASSVELTGGTDTGELFF.